Listed below are T cell receptor beta chains from one sample, sequenced in a study of shared clonotypes between healthy human individuals. Sequencing was performed with immunoSEQ multiplex PCR; in TCRdb, only in-frame clones are kept and a portion is missing. The sample records 600,000 or so clones, roughly 98% being singletons. Specimen: naive CD8+ T cells sorted from blood. The receptor source for this set is a man aged 30 to 39 in good health. CDR3s leave out the opening cysteine and the closing phenylalanine or tryptophan. D genes are given only for firm matches. Not every row has a clone size; where given, it reads once, few, many or a size class.

cdr3_aa cdr3_length j_call v_call clone_size d_call
AIPGKAAYEQY 11 TRBJ2-7 TRBV10-3 NA NA
ASSFRSPGQGASEAF 15 TRBJ1-1 TRBV7-6 once TRBD1
ASSTGPSEKLF 11 TRBJ1-4 TRBV6-5 NA NA
ASSSVIFPERNYGYT 15 TRBJ1-2 TRBV28 NA NA
ASSRIAWDPGNTIY 14 TRBJ1-3 TRBV7-9 NA NA
ASSELGWQAF 10 TRBJ1-1 TRBV6-1 NA NA
ASSQGANTGELF 12 TRBJ2-2 TRBV28 NA TRBD1
ASSQGPLGNEQY 12 TRBJ2-7 TRBV4-1 NA NA
ASSPLTPDTQY 11 TRBJ2-3 TRBV7-9 NA NA
ASKQVGFTYNEQF 13 TRBJ2-1 TRBV27 NA NA
ASTRPGQEDQPQH 13 TRBJ1-5 TRBV19 NA TRBD1
ASSSSEKNTGELF 13 TRBJ2-2 TRBV18 NA NA
ASSPDTYQPQH 11 TRBJ1-5 TRBV7-6 NA NA
ASSVGWGPQYEQY 13 TRBJ2-7 TRBV6-4 NA NA
ASSSVGTTEAF 11 TRBJ1-1 TRBV7-6 NA NA
ASSESTGIETQY 12 TRBJ2-5 TRBV10-2 NA TRBD1
SVDPLVNTDTQY 12 TRBJ2-3 TRBV29-1 NA NA
ATSMGAGETQY 11 TRBJ2-5 TRBV15 NA NA
ASGSGGRAGEQY 12 TRBJ2-7 TRBV5-6 once NA
ASSLDGTSYEQY 12 TRBJ2-7 TRBV7-2 NA NA
AMRTGNTEAF 10 TRBJ1-1 TRBV6-1 once NA
ASSQDPPAGGEKLF 14 TRBJ1-4 TRBV4-1 once NA
ASSFPALGNEQF 12 TRBJ2-1 TRBV7-9 NA NA
ASSQEGGEQY 10 TRBJ2-7 TRBV4-1 NA NA
ASSSRSHQPQH 11 TRBJ1-5 TRBV11-2 NA NA
ASSEPKDEQF 10 TRBJ2-1 TRBV9 NA NA
ASSQPRGLSNNEQF 14 TRBJ2-1 TRBV2 NA NA
ASSRLGETQY 10 TRBJ2-5 TRBV11-2 NA NA
ASSLVVSARADTQY 14 TRBJ2-3 TRBV7-2 NA NA
ASRKPGLAGYKQY 13 TRBJ2-7 TRBV6-1 NA TRBD2
ASSGTSGRDEQF 12 TRBJ2-1 TRBV6-6 NA TRBD2
SVGGINTGELF 11 TRBJ2-2 TRBV29-1 NA NA
ASGIAGYEQY 10 TRBJ2-7 TRBV27 NA TRBD2
ASIGPYAYEQY 11 TRBJ2-7 TRBV28 NA NA
ASRPDQGVPGEQY 13 TRBJ2-7 TRBV6-5 NA NA
ASSWDRRNTEAF 12 TRBJ1-1 TRBV28 NA NA
ASSPGQGAYEQY 12 TRBJ2-7 TRBV4-3 NA TRBD1